The 29 T cell receptor beta chains listed next were all sequenced from one sample in a study of cytomegalovirus exposure and HLA in healthy donors. 13 Jbeta primers and 60 Vbeta primers were used for the PCR. The method was immunoSEQ multiplex PCR; TCRdb's version includes in-frame clones alone and lacks a portion of them. The sample table sets out approximately 120,000 clones. Sequencing used PBMCs. The receptor source for this set is a man aged 25 to 45 in good health and CMV-seronegative.

This chain links TRBV21-1 with TRBJ1-1. TRBV21-1 is noted as a pseudogene. The CDR3 is 16 residues long. The DNA of the CDR3 is TGTGCCAGCAGCAAAGTGATCGGCGGGGAGAACACTGAAGCTTTCTTT. This codes for CASSKVIGGENTEAFF.

This sequence joins TRBV29-1 and TRBJ2-7; 8 nucleotides agree with TRBD1. Looked up from germline, CDR1 is SQVTM and CDR2 is ANQGSEA. Trimming removed 3 bases from V and 3 bases from J; junction bases left unmatched: 4. CDR3 length: 13 amino acids. The CDR3, as DNA: TGCAGCGTTGACAGGGGGCCTGACTACGAGCAGTACTTC. This translates into CSVDRGPDYEQYF.

The rearrangement links TRBV29-1 to TRBJ2-1; TRBD2 matches 12 bases. This CDR3 region has 14 residues. After removal of 4 bases from V and 8 bases from J, the junction contained 6 bases not matched to a gene. Germline lookup yields CDR1 SQVTM and CDR2 ANQGSEA. The CDR3 nucleotides read TGCAGCGTTGCTGGACTAGCGGGAAGTCATGAGCAGTTCTTC. Residues: CSVAGLAGSHEQFF.

With respect to this clone: Since no conserved phenylalanine or tryptophan closes the CDR3, a read error is the likely cause. J is TRBJ2-7 and V is TRBV5-6; D might be TRBD2 (5 bases). CDR3 length equals 17 residues. From germline, CDR1 is SGHDT and CDR2 YYEEEE. The V end was cut by 2 bases, the J end by 0 bases, with 18 bases between. Written as DNA, the CDR3 is TGTGCCAGCAGCTTTCGTGCCGTCGGGGTTATCTCCTACGAGCAGTACTCC. It codes for CASSFRAVGVISYEQYS.

This chain uses TRBV11-2 with TRBJ2-1; 11 bases align to TRBD2. Germline V gene sequence: CDR1 SGHAT, CDR2 FQNNGV. This CDR3 is built from 16 residues. Trimming took 5 bases from V and 1 from J; bases not matched to a gene: 4. Here the CDR3 reads CASSPASGRSYNEQFF. The CDR3 region has the DNA TGTGCCAGCAGCCCTGCTAGCGGGAGGTCCTACAATGAGCAGTTCTTC.

The CDR3 DNA reads TGTGCCAGCAGCCCGACTAGCGGGAGCTCAGATACGCAGTATTTT. As protein: CASSPTSGSSDTQYF. The V gene is TRBV7-6, the J gene TRBJ2-3, with 12 nucleotides matching TRBD2. CDR1 SGHVS and CDR2 FNYEAQ come from the germline V gene. After removal of 5 bases from V and 4 bases from J, the junction contained 4 bases not matched to a gene. This CDR3 comprises 15 residues. The full variable domain, in which reference TRBV7-6 and TRBJ2-3 provide the parts outside the CDR3, is GAGVSQSPRYKVTKRGQDVALRCDPISGHVSLYWYRQALGQGPEFLTYFNYEAQQDKSGLPNDRFSAERPEGSISTLTIQRTEQRDSAMYRCASSPTSGSSDTQYFGPGTRLTVL.

The V and J genes are TRBV7-9 and TRBJ2-1; TRBD2 matches 14 bases. The J segment lost 8 bases and the V segment lost 4 bases, leaving 13 bases of the junction unmatched. The CDR3 contains 18 residues. Germline lookup yields CDR1 SEHNR and CDR2 FQNEAQ (reference sequence). This chain's CDR3 is CASSSGLAGEFSLDEQFF. Written as DNA, the CDR3 is TGTGCCAGCAGCTCGGGACTAGCGGGAGAGTTCTCATTAGATGAGCAGTTCTTC.

The V call is TRBV6-6, the J call TRBJ1-1; D possibly corresponds to TRBD1 (6 bases). The CDR3 is made up of 14 amino acids. Trimming stripped 6 bases from V and 3 bases from J, with 14 bases between. Germline-derived CDR1 and CDR2 are MNHNY and SVGAGI (reference sequence). CDR3 sequence: CASSRTGRDTEAFF. CDR3 nucleotides: TGTGCCAGCAGCAGAACAGGGAGGGACACTGAAGCTTTCTTT.

The CDR3 here is CATSRDGEAGGPNIQYF. Here the CDR3 DNA reads TGTGCCACCAGCAGAGATGGAGAAGCGGGAGGGCCCAACATTCAGTACTTC. The genes are TRBV15 and TRBJ2-4, with 10 bases fitting TRBD2. The CDR3 has 17 residues. Trimming cost V 0 bases and J 7 bases; bases outside gene matches: 9. The V gene's germline CDR1 is LNHNV and CDR2 YYDKDF (reference sequence).

The CDR3 here is CASSSSRVQQNEQYF. The CDR3 DNA sequence: TGTGCCAGTAGTTCGAGCAGGGTGCAGCAGAACGAGCAGTACTTC. The V and J genes are TRBV19 and TRBJ2-5; D is possibly TRBD1 (5 bases). The assigned J gene may be wrong: the sequence end matches TRBJ2-7 better. CDR3 length: 15 amino acids. CDR1 LNHDA and CDR2 SQIVND come from the germline V gene (reference sequence).

The gene calls are TRBV5-1 and TRBJ1-2; D is possibly TRBD1 (6 bases). The ends were cut back, 3 bases at V and 0 bases at J, with 12 bases in the middle. Per germline, CDR1 SGHRS and CDR2 YFSETQ. The CDR3 consists of 15 residues. DNA for the CDR3: TGCGCCAGCAGCTGGGGGCCTACAGCTAACTATGGCTACACCTTC. It yields the protein CASSWGPTANYGYTF.

The CDR3, as DNA: TGTGCCAGCAGTCAGGAAGGATTTAGCGGGAGAACAGATACGCAGTATTTT. Protein: CASSQEGFSGRTDTQYF. The V gene is TRBV28, the J gene TRBJ2-3; 9 bases are shared with TRBD2. Germline lookup yields CDR1 MDHEN and CDR2 SYDVKM. This CDR3 spans 17 amino acids. V lost 5 bases, J lost 3 bases, and 12 bases stayed unmatched.

The J gene is TRBJ2-5, the V gene TRBV27; TRBD2 agrees at 10 bases. The length of the CDR3 is 14 residues. Trimming took 7 bases from V and 6 from J; bases not matched to a gene: 8. CDR1 MNHEY and CDR2 SMNVEV come from the germline V gene (reference sequence). The CDR3 bases are TGTGCCAGCAAATCTAGCGGGAGCAATAAGACCCAGTACTTC. This translates into CASKSSGSNKTQYF.

This rearrangement joins TRBV7-9 to TRBJ1-4, with 8 nucleotides matching TRBD1. The CDR3 runs to 18 residues. Trimming at V came to 5 bases and at J to 4 bases, leaving 15 bases not matched to a gene. Germline CDR1 and CDR2: SEHNR and FQNEAQ (reference sequence). The CDR3 loop reads CASSVRSPTGQVNEKLFF. The DNA of the CDR3 is TGTGCCAGCAGCGTTAGATCACCCACGGGACAGGTTAATGAAAAACTGTTTTTT.

The rearrangement uses TRBV2 and TRBJ1-1; 8 bases map to TRBD1. Germline-derived CDR1 and CDR2 are SNHLY and FYNNEI. V shed 6 bases, J shed 2 bases, and the junction held 5 bases outside the gene matches. This CDR3 region has 14 residues. The CDR3: CASRAQGANTEAFF. CDR3 nucleotides: TGTGCCAGCAGGGCCCAGGGGGCCAACACTGAAGCTTTCTTT.

The V gene is TRBV7-3, the J gene TRBJ2-3; 7 bases are shared with TRBD2. This CDR3 comprises 13 residues. Germline trimming cut 7 bases from V and 5 bases from J; bases unmatched to any gene: 6. The germline gives CDR1 SGHTA, CDR2 FQGTGA. The chain's CDR3 is CASKAWEGDTQYF. In DNA, the CDR3 is TGTGCCAGCAAGGCCTGGGAGGGAGATACGCAGTATTTT.

The genes are TRBV5-4 and TRBJ1-5; tentatively, D is TRBD1 (6 bases). Trimming removed 3 bases from V and 6 bases from J, with 10 bases in between. Germline CDR1 SGHNT, CDR2 YYREEE (reference sequence). This CDR3 region has 13 residues. Here the CDR3 reads CASSSQQGQPQHF. CDR3 DNA: TGTGCCAGCAGCTCCCAACAGGGTCAGCCCCAGCATTTT.

The V gene is TRBV4-3, the J gene TRBJ2-3; D perhaps matches TRBD1 (6 bases). CDR3 length: 16 amino acids. Germline values: CDR1 LGHNA, CDR2 YSLEER. The V end lost 1 base, the J end lost 4 bases, and 15 bases lay between the germline ends. The CDR3 loop is CASSQVAGARPDTQYF. CDR3 DNA sequence: TGCGCCAGCAGCCAAGTTGCAGGGGCACGGCCAGATACGCAGTATTTT.

Regarding this clone: Without the conserved terminal phenylalanine or tryptophan, this CDR3 likely stems from a read error. The limits of the CDR3 on the DNA are not certain, so only TCRdb's listed CDR3 is given. CDR3 loop: CSVEWWDSLS. This chain joins TRBV29-1 and TRBJ2-7; no check of the table's D call, TRBD1, against the DNA was made. Germline V gene lookup returns CDR1 SQVTM and CDR2 ANQGSEA. The CDR3 region is 10 residues in length, termini included.

This rearrangement joins TRBV21-1 to TRBJ1-5; the table's D call, TRBD1, has no DNA check behind it. TRBV21-1 is noted as a pseudogene. The CDR3 covers 14 residues. The CDR3 DNA sequence: TGTGCCAGCAGCTCTTCGACAGGGGGACAGCCCCAGCATTTT. Its translation is CASSSSTGGQPQHF.

The V and J genes are TRBV25-1 and TRBJ2-1; TRBD2 agrees at 9 bases. The CDR3 has 16 residues. With 1 base clipped from V and 10 bases from J, the junction kept 11 bases outside the gene matches. Per germline, CDR1 MGHDK and CDR2 SYGVNS. CDR3 loop: CASSELGLAGLEEQFF. The DNA of the CDR3 is TGTGCCAGCAGTGAATTGGGACTAGCCGGGCTAGAAGAGCAGTTCTTC.

The chain couples TRBV19 to TRBJ2-5; weak D call: TRBD1 (5 bases). The CDR3 extends over 13 amino acids. V lost 3 bases, J lost 5 bases, and 10 bases lay in between. CDR1 and CDR2 from the germline V gene are LNHDA and SQIVND (reference sequence). The CDR3 nucleotides are TGTGCCAGTAGTATTTCGAAGGGGGAGACCCAGTACTTC. Translation: CASSISKGETQYF.

V gene TRBV11-2 combines with J gene TRBJ1-1, with TRBD1 identical over 7 bases. Germline V gene sequence: CDR1 SGHAT, CDR2 FQNNGV. The V and J ends lost 1 base and 0 bases, in that order; junction bases with no gene match: 14. This CDR3 has 19 residues. CDR3 loop: CASSLGFLQGRPMNTEAFF. The CDR3 nucleotides read TGTGCCAGCAGCTTAGGTTTCCTACAGGGGCGTCCGATGAACACTGAAGCTTTCTTT.

The chain recombines TRBV4-1 with TRBJ1-2, with D perhaps TRBD1 (5 bases). V dropped 0 bases and J dropped 2 bases, with 10 bases sitting between them. There are 15 residues in the CDR3. Germline CDR1 and CDR2: MGHRA and YSYEKL. The CDR3 spells CASSQDMAGNYGYTF. For the CDR3, the DNA is TGCGCCAGCAGCCAAGACATGGCAGGGAACTATGGCTACACCTTC.

The J gene is TRBJ1-6, the V gene TRBV4-1; 8 bases agree with TRBD1. Germline loops: CDR1 MGHRA, CDR2 YSYEKL. The junction had 6 bases not matched to a gene; V was cut back by 5 bases and J by 6 bases. This CDR3 spans 15 amino acids. CDR3 DNA sequence: TGCGCCAGCAGCGTCCGGGACAGGTTTAATTCACCCCTCCACTTT. Translating it yields CASSVRDRFNSPLHF.

V is TRBV19 and J is TRBJ2-7; 12 bases line up with TRBD2. Looked up from germline, CDR1 is LNHDA and CDR2 is SQIVND (reference sequence). CDR3 length: 14 amino acids. Unmatched junction bases numbered 7, after V lost 7 bases and J lost 6 bases. CDR3 sequence reads: CASTGLAGSSEQYF. The DNA for the CDR3 is TGTGCCAGTACTGGACTAGCGGGAAGCTCCGAGCAGTACTTC.

The chain has TRBV28 and TRBJ2-7, with 9 bases fitting TRBD2. The CDR3 is made up of 14 amino acids. With 6 bases clipped from V and 4 bases from J, the junction kept 7 bases outside the gene matches. Germline CDR1 is MDHEN and CDR2 is SYDVKM. CDR3 sequence (DNA): TGTGCCAGCAGACCCACTAGCGGGCAGTACGAGCAGTACTTC. This encodes CASRPTSGQYEQYF.

The chain joins TRBV6-5 to TRBJ1-2; no reliable D call. Germline V lookup: CDR1 MNHEY, CDR2 SVGAGI. The V end was cut by 6 bases, the J end by 8 bases, with 19 bases between. This CDR3 has 14 amino acids. DNA of the CDR3: TGTGCCAGCAGGGCGAGCGTCGGAATCGTCGGCTACACCTTC. Its translation is CASRASVGIVGYTF.

The gene calls are TRBV11-1 and TRBJ2-5; D ambiguous. The germline V gene has CDR1 SGHAT and CDR2 FQDESV (reference sequence). V was shortened by 4 bases and J by 2 bases, with 5 bases between the two germline ends. This CDR3 is 12 amino acids long. CDR3: CASSSNQETQYF. CDR3 bases: TGTGCCAGCAGCTCAAATCAAGAGACCCAGTACTTC.